Below are 29 T cell receptor beta chains sequenced from a single sample in a study of blood T cell repertoires in COVID-19. The method was immunoSEQ multiplex PCR; TCRdb's version includes in-frame clones alone and lacks a portion of them. The sample lists about 170,000 clones, around four fifths occurring once. The sequencing sample was made of peripheral blood. The source is a woman older than 75 with acute or convalescent COVID-19.

This clone has only a few counts. This chain joins TRBV5-1 and TRBJ2-3, with D possibly being TRBD2 (6 bases). V was cut by 4 bases and J by 2 bases, with 14 bases left in between. CDR1 SGHRS and CDR2 YFSETQ come from the germline V gene. The CDR3 is 15 amino acids. The CDR3 nucleotides are TGCGCCAGCAGCCAGACGGGGACTCTCACAGATACGCAGTATTTT. Translating gives CASSQTGTLTDTQYF.

This chain joins TRBV11-2 and TRBJ1-1; D is ambiguous. This CDR3 has 14 residues. Per the germline V gene, CDR1 is SGHAT and CDR2 is FQNNGV. V shed 1 base and J shed 1 base, with 7 bases lying between them. The CDR3 region is CASSLVGRNTEAFF. The CDR3, as DNA: TGTGCCAGCAGCTTAGTGGGCAGGAACACTGAAGCTTTCTTT.

The chain joins TRBV7-8 to TRBJ1-4; TRBD1 might be the D (5 bases). Germline V gene data show CDR1 as SGHVS and CDR2 as FQNEAQ. The ends were cut back, 4 bases at V and 12 bases at J, with 18 bases in the middle. The CDR3 consists of 14 residues. Here the CDR3 reads CASSYTDPRGELFF. CDR3 coding DNA: TGTGCCAGCAGCTACACAGATCCTCGGGGGGAACTGTTTTTT.

The rearrangement uses TRBV12-3 or TRBV12-4 and TRBJ1-1; D possibly corresponds to TRBD1 (5 bases). V was shortened by 3 bases and J by 6 bases, with 11 bases between the two germline ends. This CDR3 is 13 amino acids long. The CDR3 coding sequence is TGTGCCAGCAGTTTTGGGGGGAAGGCTGAAGCTTTCTTT. Translated, it gives CASSFGGKAEAFF.

This clone has only one observation. The V call is TRBV28, the J call TRBJ1-6, with TRBD1 matching 9 bases. V trimming: 6 bases; J trimming: 8 bases; junction bases outside the gene matches: 8. Germline V gives CDR1 MDHEN, CDR2 SYDVKM. This CDR3 is built from 15 residues. In nucleotides, the CDR3 is TGTGCCAGCAGAGGGACGACAGGGGGATATTCACCCCTCCACTTT. This gives the protein CASRGTTGGYSPLHF.

The CDR3 DNA reads TGTGCCAGCAGCCACCTCGACAGCATCTATGGCTACACCTTC. It yields the protein CASSHLDSIYGYTF. The V gene is TRBV6-5, the J gene TRBJ1-2; a possible D gene is TRBD1 (5 bases). Trimming stripped 6 bases from V and 4 bases from J, with 15 bases between. CDR1 MNHEY and CDR2 SVGAGI come from the germline V gene. CDR3 length equals 14 residues.

This clone has a handful of counts. CDR3 in amino acids: CASSAHSGTSGLYNEQFF. CDR3 coding DNA: TGCGCCAGCAGCGCCCACTCCGGGACTAGCGGTCTCTACAATGAGCAGTTCTTC. The gene calls are TRBV4-1 and TRBJ2-1; TRBD2 agrees at 11 bases. Losses at the gene ends were 5 bases for V and 3 bases for J; bases not matched to a gene: 12. Germline V gives CDR1 MGHRA, CDR2 YSYEKL. The CDR3 spans 18 residues.

CDR3 sequence: CASSYGGQLNTEAFF. The CDR3 DNA reads as TGTGCCAGCAGTTACGGGGGACAGCTGAACACTGAAGCTTTCTTT. The chain couples TRBV6-5 to TRBJ1-1; TRBD1 matches 7 bases. This CDR3 spans 15 amino acids. With 2 bases clipped from V and 0 bases from J, the junction kept 3 bases outside the gene matches. Germline lookup yields CDR1 MNHEY and CDR2 SVGAGI.

The CDR3 DNA follows: TGTGCCAGCGGGTATACAGGGTACGATGAGCAGTTCTTC. This sequence encodes CASGYTGYDEQFF. The gene calls are TRBV12-3 or TRBV12-4 and TRBJ2-1, with D perhaps matching TRBD1 (6 bases). This CDR3 spans 13 amino acids. Trimming pared 8 bases from V and 8 bases from J, leaving 16 bases between.

The chain carries TRBV28 and TRBJ1-2, with TRBD1 as a possible D gene (6 bases). Between the trimmed V and J ends, which lost 7 bases and 0 bases, there was a span of 18 bases. The germline V gene has CDR1 MDHEN and CDR2 SYDVKM. This CDR3 spans 16 amino acids. CDR3 protein: CASTGGGMLANYGYTF. The CDR3 nucleotides are TGTGCCAGCACTGGGGGGGGCATGTTAGCTAACTATGGCTACACCTTC.

The chain has TRBV7-9 and TRBJ2-3, with a tentative D call TRBD2 (6 bases). The germline gives CDR1 SEHNR, CDR2 FQNEAQ (reference sequence). The germline V and J ends were trimmed by 3 bases and 0 bases, with 19 bases remaining between them. The CDR3 has 18 residues. The CDR3 nucleotides read TGTGCCAGCAGCTTTTTCTCCGGGGGAGCGACTAGCACAGATACGCAGTATTTT. Translated, it gives CASSFFSGGATSTDTQYF.

This clone was detected a few times. V gene TRBV27 combines with J gene TRBJ1-2, with D unresolved. Per the germline V gene, CDR1 is MNHEY and CDR2 is SMNVEV (reference sequence). The V gene lost 4 bases and the J gene lost 5 bases, with 14 bases spanning the gap. The CDR3 is 14 residues long. CDR3 nucleotide sequence: TGTGCCAGCAGTTCCCGAAGAGATCGATATGGCTACACCTTC. Amino acids: CASSSRRDRYGYTF.

This chain joins TRBV3-1 (or the pseudogene TRBV3-2) and TRBJ2-2; no clear D. Germline values: CDR1 LGHDT, CDR2 YNNKEL (reference sequence). The CDR3 extends over 20 amino acids. Trimming took 1 base from V and 0 from J, leaving 21 bases between them. This CDR3 reads CASSQVLFNLGPSNTGELFF. CDR3 in DNA: TGTGCCAGCAGCCAAGTCTTGTTCAACCTTGGGCCCTCGAACACCGGGGAGCTGTTTTTT.

The rearrangement uses TRBV14 and TRBJ2-5; TRBD1 is a possible D gene (6 bases). Looked up from germline, CDR1 is SGHDN and CDR2 is FVKESK. The CDR3 has 15 amino acids. Trimming shortened V by 1 base and J by 5 bases, and 14 bases separated the two germline ends. The CDR3 reads CASSQGGPGGETQYF. In nucleotides, the CDR3 is TGTGCCAGCAGCCAAGGGGGGCCTGGTGGGGAGACCCAGTACTTC.

The genes are TRBV7-8 and TRBJ2-2, with 8 bases lining up with TRBD1. Trimming removed 5 bases from V and 5 bases from J; junction bases left unmatched: 7. Looked up from germline, CDR1 is SGHVS and CDR2 is FQNEAQ. This CDR3 is 15 amino acids long. CDR3 bases: TGTGCCAGCAGCCTGGACAGGGTCGAGACCGGGGAGCTGTTTTTT. Translated: CASSLDRVETGELFF.

The chain employs TRBV5-1 and TRBJ1-2; TRBD1 agrees at 7 bases. The CDR3 is 15 residues long. In germline, CDR1 is SGHRS, CDR2 YFSETQ. Trimming at V came to 0 bases and at J to 3 bases, leaving 5 bases not matched to a gene. The CDR3 DNA sequence: TGCGCCAGCAGCTTGGAGACAGGGCGTCACTATGGCTACACCTTC. Amino acids: CASSLETGRHYGYTF. Based on the CDR3 plus reference TRBV5-1 and TRBJ1-2, the full variable domain is KAGVTQTPRYLIKTRGQQVTLSCSPISGHRSVSWYQQTPGQGLQFLFEYFSETQRNKGNFPGRFSGRQFSNSRSEMNVSTLELGDSALYLCASSLETGRHYGYTFGSGTRLTVV.

The gene calls are TRBV29-1 and TRBJ2-7; TRBD1 might be the D (6 bases). Trimming removed 7 bases at V and 6 bases at J, with 16 bases between. This CDR3 is 12 amino acids long. CDR1 is SQVTM, CDR2 ANQGSEA, per germline. The CDR3 here is CSATRGPGEQYF. The CDR3 DNA reads as TGCAGCGCTACCAGGGGCCCCGGCGAGCAGTACTTC.

The gene calls are TRBV9 and TRBJ2-3; TRBD2 matches at 7 bases. CDR1 SGDLS and CDR2 YYNGEE come from the germline V gene. V lost 0 bases and J lost 4; bases outside the gene matches: 5. CDR3 size: 15 residues. The CDR3 region has the DNA TGTGCCAGCAGCGTAGAGGGCGGGAGCTCAGATACGCAGTATTTT. Translated: CASSVEGGSSDTQYF.

The table lists this clone with a few counts. The V call is TRBV6-2 or TRBV6-3, the J call TRBJ1-2; possible D gene TRBD1, 6 bases. The CDR3 has 16 amino acids. Germline CDR1 is MNHEY and CDR2 is SVGEGT. V was cut by 0 bases and J by 0 bases, with 11 bases left in between. CDR3 sequence reads: CASSYSDRPTNYGYTF. The CDR3, as DNA: TGTGCCAGCAGTTACTCGGACAGACCTACTAACTATGGCTACACCTTC.

This clone was seen just once. This CDR3 reads CASSDLTGLAGSPLHF. In DNA, the CDR3 is TGTGCCAGCAGTGATTTGACAGGGTTGGCGGGTTCACCCCTCCACTTT. The J gene is TRBJ1-6, the V gene TRBV2, with 7 bases identical to TRBD1. This CDR3 has 16 amino acids. Losses at the gene ends were 3 bases for V and 9 bases for J; bases not matched to a gene: 11. Germline loops: CDR1 SNHLY, CDR2 FYNNEI.

This clone was detected once. This chain connects TRBV7-2 to TRBJ1-3; D not resolved. The CDR3 is 18 amino acids. Deletions cut 4 bases from V and 2 bases from J, with 21 bases between. CDR1 is SGHTA, CDR2 FQGNSA, per germline. CDR3 DNA: TGTGCCAGCAGCTCTAACGCCATCCGGCAGGTGGCTGGAAACACCATATATTTT. This codes for CASSSNAIRQVAGNTIYF.

CDR3: CASSSWDSIYGYTF. CDR3 coding DNA: TGTGCCAGCAGCTCCTGGGACAGCATCTATGGCTACACCTTC. V and J are TRBV11-1 and TRBJ1-2; TRBD1 agrees at 7 bases. Per the germline V gene, CDR1 is SGHAT and CDR2 is FQDESV (reference sequence). V shed 4 bases and J 4 bases; nucleotides not matched to a gene: 6. The CDR3 is made up of 14 amino acids.

The rearrangement joins TRBV7-9 to TRBJ2-7; weak D call: TRBD2 (6 bases). V was trimmed by 4 bases and J by 5 bases, leaving 12 bases between them. In germline, CDR1 is SEHNR, CDR2 FQNEAQ (reference sequence). The CDR3 is 13 residues long. The CDR3 loop is CASSSKAGNEQYF. The CDR3 nucleotides are TGTGCCAGCAGCTCTAAGGCGGGAAACGAGCAGTACTTC.

The chain links TRBV3-1 (or the pseudogene TRBV3-2) to TRBJ2-7, with 7 bases that match TRBD2. The CDR3 extends over 12 amino acids. The trim removed 4 bases at V and 6 bases at J, leaving 3 bases unmatched. CDR1 and CDR2 (germline): LGHDT, YNNKEL (reference sequence). CDR3 region: CASSPRTSEQYF. CDR3 DNA: TGTGCCAGCAGCCCGCGGACTAGCGAGCAGTACTTC.

The chain links TRBV10-3 to TRBJ2-1; the match to TRBD1 covers 8 bases. Germline lookup yields CDR1 ENHRY and CDR2 SYGVKD. V gave up 4 bases and J gave up 5 bases; unmatched junction bases: 7. The CDR3 runs 15 residues. CDR3 sequence (DNA): TGTGCCATCAGTGTGGGGACAGGCATACACAATGAGCAGTTCTTC. Its protein product is CAISVGTGIHNEQFF.

This chain joins TRBV2 and TRBJ1-6; 9 bases match TRBD1. CDR3 size: 14 residues. Germline V CDR1 and CDR2: SNHLY, FYNNEI. With V trimmed by 5 bases and J by 10 bases, 6 bases remained unmatched. The CDR3 sequence is CASSTGTGSSPLHF. The CDR3 DNA follows: TGTGCCAGCAGTACCGGGACAGGGAGCTCACCCCTCCACTTT.

This clone turned up a few times. The chain recombines TRBV9 with TRBJ1-1; D is perhaps TRBD1 (6 bases). V gave up 0 bases and J gave up 2 bases, with 11 bases separating them. CDR1 and CDR2 from the germline V gene are SGDLS and YYNGEE. CDR3 size: 15 residues. CDR3 loop: CASSVGVGGNTEAFF. The CDR3 DNA reads TGTGCCAGCAGCGTAGGAGTAGGGGGTAACACTGAAGCTTTCTTT.

The chain carries TRBV14 and TRBJ2-1; TRBD2 might be the D (6 bases). Trimming left V 2 bases short and J 2 bases short, with 10 bases between. Germline V gives CDR1 SGHDN, CDR2 FVKESK. The CDR3 loop spans 15 amino acids. The CDR3 DNA sequence: TGTGCCAGCAGCCAACTAGCGCTCACCTACAATGAGCAGTTCTTC. It codes for CASSQLALTYNEQFF.

The chain is built from TRBV7-9 and TRBJ2-1, with D tentatively TRBD2 (5 bases). In germline, CDR1 is SEHNR, CDR2 FQNEAQ (reference sequence). The CDR3 is 14 residues long. Trimming removed 1 base at V and 8 bases at J, with 12 bases between. CDR3 sequence: CASSLGRAGDEQFF. DNA of the CDR3: TGTGCCAGCAGCTTAGGGCGGGCGGGCGATGAGCAGTTCTTC.